This TCR beta chain was obtained from a study of lymphopenia after photon versus proton radiotherapy. Germline V gives CDR1 MNHNS, CDR2 SASEGT. Trimming stripped 5 bases from V and 5 bases from J, with 7 bases between. This CDR3 has 12 amino acids. Measured with immunoSEQ multiplex PCR; TCRdb has only the in-frame clones, and not every one. The sample contains about 61,000 clones, roughly 86% of which appear only once. Study findings and constraints: Post-nadir diversity loss with photons came from oligoclonal expansion, particularly CD8+ Temra cells. Relative stability marked proton patients; photon patients lost diversity and naive cells.

With respect to this clone: Its matching antigen is unknown.

This sequence joins TRBV6-1 and TRBJ2-1; no firm D call. The clonotype comes from a man aged 35 to 55 with gastric cancer. The specimen was peripheral blood, collected from a patient treated with photon-based radiotherapy. In DNA, the CDR3 is TGTGCCAGCAGTTTACGGGACAATGAGCAGTTCTTC. Amino acids: CASSLRDNEQFF.